These T cell receptor beta chains were read from a single sample in a study of cytomegalovirus exposure and HLA in healthy donors. Some clones are missing from TCRdb's copy, which holds only in-frame ones; the method was immunoSEQ multiplex PCR. The sample includes 90,000 to 140,000 clones, nearly 15% seen only once; the top ten take approximately 0.8%. Input material: PBMCs. All receptors come from a female donor in good health and CMV-seronegative. Each CDR3 is given with its conserved first and last residue. A D gene is named only where the DNA matches it firmly. Size is omitted from some rows. Given values are once, few, many or a class for expanded clones.

clone_size	d_call	v_call	j_call	cdr3_aa	cdr3_nt
few	TRBD1	TRBV30	TRBJ1-5	CAWSVSPGQGHQPQHF	TGTGCCTGGAGTGTGTCTCCGGGACAGGGTCATCAGCCCCAGCATTTT
-	-	TRBV7-8	TRBJ2-5	CASNVGGTQYF	TGTGCCAGCAACGTCGGCGGGACCCAGTACTTC
-	TRBD2	TRBV28	TRBJ2-7	CASSFSGSSYEQYF	TGTGCCAGCAGCTTTAGCGGGAGCTCCTACGAGCAGTACTTC
few	-	TRBV5-1	TRBJ2-7	CASSLAQSYEQYF	TGCGCCAGCAGCTTGGCACAGTCCTACGAGCAGTACTTC
few	-	TRBV6-1	TRBJ1-6	CASSEREGNSPLHF	TGTGCCAGCAGTGAACGAGAGGGTAATTCACCCCTCCACTTT
-	TRBD2	TRBV7-2	TRBJ2-5	CASTPDVAGAGETQYF	TGTGCCAGCACCCCGGACGTAGCGGGAGCGGGAGAGACCCAGTACTTC
-	-	TRBV9	TRBJ2-2	CASSVATLLNTGELFF	TGTGCCAGCAGCGTAGCTACTTTACTGAACACCGGGGAGCTGTTTTTT
few	-	TRBV7-9	TRBJ1-4	CASSGRGPTNEKLFF	TGTGCCAGCAGTGGTAGAGGTCCAACTAATGAAAAACTGTTTTTT
-	TRBD1	TRBV28	TRBJ1-5	CASSQTGDSNQPQHF	TGTGCCAGCAGCCAGACAGGGGATAGCAATCAGCCCCAGCATTTT
-	-	TRBV6-1	TRBJ2-1	CASRASVYNEQFF	TGTGCCAGCAGAGCTAGCGTCTACAATGAGCAGTTCTTC
many	TRBD2	TRBV4-2	TRBJ2-5	CASSQRLAGETQYF	TGTGCCAGCAGCCAAAGACTAGCGGGAGAGACCCAGTACTTC
few	TRBD2	TRBV28	TRBJ2-1	CASSFFGGRGGEQFF	TGTGCCAGCAGTTTCTTTGGCGGGAGGGGTGGTGAGCAGTTCTTC
-	TRBD2	TRBV6-4	TRBJ2-3	CASSLAGGADTQYF	TGTGCCAGCAGCCTAGCGGGGGGTGCAGATACGCAGTATTTT
few	-	TRBV10-2	TRBJ1-2	CASSYDNPSGYTF	TGCGCCAGCAGTTATGACAATCCAAGCGGCTACACCTTC
-	-	TRBV4-3	TRBJ1-1	CASSQDGAGVGEAFF	TGCGCCAGCAGCCAAGATGGGGCAGGAGTAGGTGAAGCTTTCTTT
few	TRBD2	TRBV27	TRBJ2-7	CASGIGTSSYEQYF	TGTGCCAGCGGGATCGGGACTAGCTCCTACGAGCAGTACTTC
-	-	TRBV1	TRBJ1-1	CTSSQDTGKRTEAFF	TGCACCAGCAGCCAAGATACGGGGAAAAGGACTGAAGCTTTCTTT
-	-	TRBV15	TRBJ1-4	CATTPGLNEKLFF	TGTGCCACCACCCCGGGACTTAATGAAAAACTGTTTTTT
-	TRBD2	TRBV27	TRBJ2-3	CAIKRSLAGSTDTQYF	TGTGCCATCAAACGCTCCCTAGCGGGTAGCACAGATACGCAGTATTTT
few	TRBD1	TRBV7-9	TRBJ1-2	CASSPGQIYGYTF	TGTGCCAGCAGCCCGGGACAGATCTATGGCTACACCTTC
few	-	TRBV7-8	TRBJ1-4	CASSVTGREKLFF	TGTGCCAGCAGCGTGACAGGAAGGGAAAAACTGTTTTTT
-	TRBD1	TRBV19	TRBJ1-1	CASSPGGARAFF	TGTGCCAGTTCGCCAGGGGGCGCGAGGGCCTTCTTT
few	TRBD1	TRBV7-9	TRBJ1-6	CASSLHRGQGYHNSPLHF	TGTGCCAGCAGCTTACACCGGGGACAGGGATATCATAATTCACCCCTCCACTTT
few	-	TRBV4-3	TRBJ2-2	CASSQDSTAANTGELFF	TGCGCCAGCAGCCAAGATTCGACAGCAGCGAACACCGGGGAGCTGTTTTTT
-	TRBD1	TRBV7-3	TRBJ1-1	CASSWRGGGTEAFF	TGTGCCAGCAGCTGGAGAGGGGGCGGCACTGAAGCTTTCTTT
few	TRBD1	TRBV27	TRBJ1-5	CASSRQGGNNQPQHF	TGTGCCAGCAGCCGACAGGGAGGCAACAATCAGCCCCAGCATTTT
-	TRBD1	TRBV30	TRBJ1-4	CAWSGGHVEKLFF	TGTGCCTGGTCAGGGGGGCATGTGGAAAAACTGTTTTTT
few	-	TRBV29-1	TRBJ1-1	CSGSGDTEAFF	TGCAGCGGATCAGGGGACACTGAAGCTTTCTTT
-	TRBD2	TRBV19	TRBJ2-1	CASTLVWEGGNEQFF	TGTGCCAGTACTCTCGTGTGGGAGGGAGGCAATGAGCAGTTCTTC
few	-	TRBV7-9	TRBJ1-6	CASSLDWTDSPLHF	TGTGCCAGCAGCCTTGACTGGACTGATTCACCCCTCCACTTT
-	-	TRBV6-1	TRBJ1-5	CASTEGRGRNQPQHF	TGTGCCAGCACCGAGGGCAGGGGTAGGAATCAGCCCCAGCATTTT
few	-	TRBV4-3	TRBJ2-7	CASSQLLGTPVFHEQYF	TGCGCCAGCAGCCAGCTGCTTGGGACACCGGTCTTCCACGAGCAGTACTTC
-	TRBD1	TRBV6-1	TRBJ1-1	CASSAGGSNTEAFF	TGTGCCAGCAGTGCAGGGGGCTCGAACACTGAAGCTTTCTTT
-	-	TRBV5-6	TRBJ2-5	CASSLELEEEQYF	TGTGCCAGCAGCTTGGAGTTAGAGGAAGAGCAGTACTTC
few	TRBD1	TRBV30	TRBJ1-2	CAWSVQGSYGYTF	TGTGCCTGGAGTGTACAGGGGAGCTATGGCTACACCTTC
few	-	TRBV6-5	TRBJ1-2	CASSYSRQGSGGYTF	TGTGCCAGCAGTTACTCTCGGCAGGGAAGTGGTGGCTACACCTTC
few	TRBD1	TRBV13	TRBJ2-7	CASSLVGQGRHHEQYF	TGTGCCAGCAGCTTAGTGGGACAGGGGCGCCACCACGAGCAGTACTTC
-	TRBD1	TRBV29-1	TRBJ1-6	CSVGDRGGSPLYF	TGCAGCGTCGGAGACAGGGGAGGTTCACCCCTCTACTTT
-	TRBD1	TRBV7-2	TRBJ2-7	CASSPAGGVSYEQYF	TGTGCCAGCAGCCCCGCAGGGGGCGTATCCTACGAGCAGTACTTC
-	TRBD1	TRBV10-3	TRBJ1-4	CAISKDREGGKLFF	TGTGCCATCAGTAAGGACAGGGAGGGCGGAAAACTGTTTTTT
few	-	TRBV6-5	TRBJ2-2	CASSYTPTGELFF	TGTGCCAGCAGTTACACACCCACCGGGGAGCTGTTTTTT
few	-	TRBV5-3	TRBJ1-6	CARSLGPQGEDSPLHF	TGTGCCAGAAGCTTGGGACCTCAGGGTGAGGATTCACCCCTCCACTTT
-	-	TRBV19	TRBJ1-5	CASRKQGSNQPQHF	TGTGCCAGTAGAAAACAGGGAAGCAACCAGCCCCAGCATTTT
-	-	TRBV2	TRBJ1-5	CASGTDSYQPQHF	TGTGCCAGCGGAACAGACAGCTATCAGCCCCAGCATTTT
few	TRBD1	TRBV10-3	TRBJ1-5	CAISEQGGGQPQHF	TGTGCCATCAGTGAGCAAGGGGGCGGGCAGCCCCAGCATTTT
-	-	TRBV7-9	TRBJ2-5	CASSEPGPAGGMTQYF	TGTGCCAGCAGCGAACCGGGACCAGCTGGCGGGATGACCCAGTACTTC
-	TRBD1	TRBV19	TRBJ2-7	CASVGRDRNSYEQYF	TGTGCCAGTGTCGGACGGGACAGGAATTCCTACGAGCAGTACTTC
-	-	TRBV9	TRBJ1-2	CASSVIQGGQGGYTF	TGTGCCAGCAGCGTGATACAGGGTGGGCAGGGGGGCTACACCTTC
few	TRBD1	TRBV15	TRBJ2-1	CATSRRQGAYNEQFF	TGTGCCACCAGCAGAAGACAGGGGGCTTACAATGAGCAGTTCTTC
-	-	TRBV10-3	TRBJ2-3	CATLMNSANTDTQYF	TGTGCCACCCTGATGAATAGCGCGAACACAGATACGCAGTATTTT